These 14 T cell receptor beta chains were sequenced from one sample in a study of T cells expressing NK-cell markers. Reanalyzing the 5' RACE reads, TCRdb keeps one entry per CDR3 protein, without DNA. This sample contains about 260,000 distinct CDR3 sequences. Material: blood T cells: a sorted CD56 or NKG2C T cell subset, CD4+ or CD8+ T cells, or bulk PBMC T cells (not recorded which). Receptors were obtained from a man aged 18 to 30 in good health.

This chain connects TRBV5-6 to TRBJ2-2; TCRdb's assignment of TRBD2 cannot be checked, as there is no DNA. Germline values: CDR1 SGHDT, CDR2 YYEEEE. This CDR3 has 15 amino acids. The chain's CDR3 is CASNNGGYHTGELFF.

The chain carries TRBV29-1 and TRBJ1-3. CDR3 length equals 12 residues. The germline gives CDR1 SQVTM, CDR2 ANQGSEA. The CDR3 region is CSVSDGGNTIYF.

V usage is TRBV20-1 and J usage is TRBJ2-6; TCRdb indicates TRBD1, and absent DNA this call remains unverified. Germline CDR1 is DFQATT and CDR2 is SNEGSKA (reference sequence). The CDR3 contains 17 residues. CDR3 residues: CSARRRAGASGANVLTF.

The rearrangement uses TRBV5-1 and TRBJ2-7; TCRdb proposes TRBD2, but this gene call is untestable without DNA. The CDR3 is made up of 18 amino acids. CDR1 SGHRS and CDR2 YFSETQ come from the germline V gene. Here the CDR3 reads CASSLGAGGLGGSYEQYF.

The V and J genes are TRBV20-1 and TRBJ2-7; TCRdb selects TRBD2, and the lack of DNA leaves this call unchecked. Germline V CDR1 and CDR2: DFQATT, SNEGSKA (reference sequence). This CDR3 spans 17 amino acids. This CDR3 is CSARDSLAGEPAGKQYF.

J is TRBJ1-1 and V is TRBV5-5. Germline CDR1 reads SGHKS; CDR2 reads YYEKEE (reference sequence). The CDR3 length is 14 residues. CDR3 protein: CASSSAMLNTEAFF.

The CDR3 loop is CRAGTSGMGEQFF. The chain carries TRBV29-1 and TRBJ2-1; TCRdb designates TRBD2, a call that cannot be tested without DNA. Germline CDR1 is SQVTM and CDR2 is ANQGSEA. This CDR3 contains 13 residues.

V usage is TRBV20-1 and J usage is TRBJ2-4; the D gene TCRdb calls, TRBD2, cannot be checked with no DNA. The CDR3 has 19 amino acids. Per the germline V gene, CDR1 is DFQATT and CDR2 is SNEGSKA (reference sequence). CDR3 sequence reads: CSAIRPGLAGGPAKNIQYF.

The chain carries TRBV7-8 and TRBJ2-2. This CDR3 spans 11 amino acids. Per germline, CDR1 SGHVS and CDR2 FQNEAQ. The CDR3: CASSSRGELFF.

The chain joins TRBV20-1 to TRBJ2-3; TCRdb names TRBD1, which stays unverified in the absence of DNA. The CDR3 runs to 16 residues. Germline CDR1 DFQATT, CDR2 SNEGSKA (reference sequence). The CDR3 loop is CSASEWGGSSTDTQYF.

The rearrangement joins TRBV20-1 to TRBJ2-1; as DNA is missing, the TRBD2 call by TCRdb cannot be tested. The CDR3 length is 16 residues. The germline V gene has CDR1 DFQATT and CDR2 SNEGSKA (reference sequence). CDR3 amino acids: CSASGPHPSSYNEQFF.

V and J are TRBV20-1 and TRBJ2-1; TCRdb's D call, TRBD1, is unchecked because there is no DNA. The germline gives CDR1 DFQATT, CDR2 SNEGSKA (reference sequence). The CDR3 length is 12 residues. Here the CDR3 reads CSPRPPGNEQFF.

The J gene is TRBJ1-1, the V gene TRBV19; lacking DNA, the TRBD1 call made by TCRdb goes unchecked. Germline V CDR1 and CDR2: LNHDA, SQIVND (reference sequence). This CDR3 spans 15 amino acids. CDR3 in amino acids: CASSMGTGTNTEAFF.

This chain links TRBV3-1 with TRBJ2-1; absent DNA, TCRdb's TRBD1 call cannot be checked. The CDR3 is made up of 15 amino acids. Germline values: CDR1 LGHDT, CDR2 YNNKEL (reference sequence). The CDR3 sequence: CASSDRDRVNNEQFF.